The 12 T cell receptor beta chains below were found in one sample sequenced in a study of T cell responses to AZD1222 COVID-19 vaccine. The repertoire was sequenced with immunoSEQ multiplex PCR; TCRdb's copy has only in-frame clones and lacks some. The sample holds over 85,000 clones, roughly 92% seen once. This material consisted of peripheral blood, taken on day 0 of AZD1222 vaccination. These receptors all stem from an adult in good health.

The V and J genes are TRBV5-6 and TRBJ2-5; D tentatively reads TRBD1 or TRBD2 (5 bases each). V was clipped by 0 bases and J by 9 bases, with 12 bases between them. Germline CDR1 SGHDT, CDR2 YYEEEE. The CDR3 is made up of 13 amino acids. CDR3: CASSLGGRDAQYF. The CDR3 nucleotides read TGTGCCAGCAGCTTGGGGGGCCGGGACGCCCAGTACTTC.

The rearrangement uses TRBV4-1 and TRBJ1-2; 8 bases agree with TRBD1. This CDR3 region has 16 residues. Losses at the gene ends were 1 base for V and 5 bases for J; bases not matched to a gene: 9. From germline, CDR1 is MGHRA and CDR2 YSYEKL. CDR3 loop: CASSQAERDRRYGYTF. The CDR3 nucleotides read TGCGCCAGCAGCCAAGCAGAAAGGGACAGGCGGTATGGCTACACCTTC.

The table lists this clone with a count of one. J is TRBJ1-2 and V is TRBV27; 9 positions match TRBD1. The CDR3 spans 13 residues. Trimming cost V 6 bases and J 5 bases; bases outside gene matches: 4. Germline V gene lookup returns CDR1 MNHEY and CDR2 SMNVEV (reference sequence). The CDR3 here is CASSRDRGYGYTF. CDR3 DNA sequence: TGTGCCAGCAGCCGCGACAGGGGGTATGGCTACACCTTC.

The rearrangement uses TRBV9 and TRBJ2-2, with D unclear. The V end was cut by 3 bases, the J end by 4 bases, with 4 bases between. The length of the CDR3 is 12 residues. Germline CDR1 and CDR2: SGDLS and YYNGEE. CDR3 DNA sequence: TGTGCCAGCAGCGCAGTCACCGGGGAGCTGTTTTTT. This encodes CASSAVTGELFF.

The chain couples TRBV21-1 to TRBJ2-5. TRBV21-1 is labeled a pseudogene. The CDR3 length is 15 residues. The CDR3 nucleotides are TGTGCCAGCAGCAAAATGGGAACCCGTGGTGAGACCCAGTACTTC. This codes for CASSKMGTRGETQYF.

In DNA form, the CDR3 reads TGTGCCAGCAGTTTATCTGTATCTAACTATGGCTACACCTTC. This gives the protein CASSLSVSNYGYTF. The chain combines TRBV28 with TRBJ1-2; D gene unclear. Germline lookup yields CDR1 MDHEN and CDR2 SYDVKM. Between the trimmed V and J ends, which lost 1 base and 0 bases, there was a span of 6 bases. The CDR3 is 14 amino acids.

The chain uses TRBV4-2 and TRBJ1-2, with 9 bases matching TRBD1. J gave up 6 bases and V 1 base, and 6 bases lay outside the gene matches. The length of the CDR3 is 15 residues. Per the germline V gene, CDR1 is LGHNA and CDR2 is YNFKEQ. CDR3 in DNA: TGTGCCAGCAGCCAAGTAAGAACAGGGGGCGATGGCTACACCTTC. Translating it yields CASSQVRTGGDGYTF.

The rearrangement links TRBV10-2 to TRBJ1-1, with TRBD1 as a possible D gene (5 bases). This CDR3 has 12 amino acids. The ends were cut back, 5 bases at V and 5 bases at J, with 9 bases in the middle. Germline V lookup: CDR1 WSHSY, CDR2 SAAADI. Here the CDR3 reads CASSQQVTEAFF. CDR3 DNA: TGCGCCAGCAGTCAACAGGTAACTGAAGCTTTCTTT.

This chain joins TRBV27 and TRBJ1-6; D gene unclear. The V gene lost 2 bases and the J gene lost 5 bases, with 1 base spanning the gap. Germline V gene sequence: CDR1 MNHEY, CDR2 SMNVEV (reference sequence). This CDR3 has 12 residues. CDR3 DNA: TGTGCCAGCAGTTTAAATAATTCACCCCTCCACTTT. Protein product: CASSLNNSPLHF.

The V call is TRBV19, the J call TRBJ1-5, with a weak D call TRBD1 (5 bases). This CDR3 contains 18 residues. Germline V CDR1 and CDR2: LNHDA, SQIVND (reference sequence). Trimming took off 8 bases at V and 0 bases at J, with 23 bases between the two ends. In DNA, the CDR3 is TGTGCCAGTGAATACTTCACAGGAGGGGAGGATAGCAATCAGCCCCAGCATTTT. This gives the protein CASEYFTGGEDSNQPQHF.

The gene calls are TRBV19 and TRBJ2-3, with D perhaps TRBD2 (7 bases). V was pared by 8 bases and J by 3 bases, with 18 bases between. The CDR3 is 15 amino acids. Germline V gene lookup returns CDR1 LNHDA and CDR2 SQIVND (reference sequence). CDR3 in amino acids: CASRWGAAGTDTQYF. The CDR3 nucleotides read TGTGCCAGTCGGTGGGGGGCAGCGGGAACAGATACGCAGTATTTT.

The rearrangement uses TRBV5-4 and TRBJ1-2; 10 bases line up with TRBD1. V gave up 4 bases and J gave up 0 bases; unmatched junction bases: 9. Looked up from germline, CDR1 is SGHNT and CDR2 is YYREEE (reference sequence). This CDR3 comprises 17 residues. In DNA, the CDR3 is TGTGCCAGCAGCAGGGGACAGGGGATAAACGCTAACTATGGCTACACCTTC. Translating gives CASSRGQGINANYGYTF.